This is a list of T cell receptor beta chains from one sample in a study of Ad26.COV2.S vaccination and SARS-CoV-2 variants. Using immunoSEQ multiplex PCR, the repertoire was profiled, and TCRdb retains in-frame clones only, with some absent. The sample includes about 480,000 clones, roughly 89% of them seen just once. The material was peripheral blood, obtained in a trial of Ad26.COV2.S vaccine versus placebo. These receptor sequences come from a person between 18 and 60 years old who received the Ad26.COV2.S COVID-19 vaccine or a placebo. The CDR3 runs from the conserved cysteine through the conserved F or W. Each record gives: D gene, J gene, V gene, CDR3 protein. A D gene is named only where the DNA matches it firmly.

TRBD2,TRBJ2-7,TRBV7-9,CASRIDGGSGEQYF
TRBD2,TRBJ2-3,TRBV7-2,CASSLHLSGGKGYTQYF
NA,TRBJ2-7,TRBV12-3/TRBV12-4,CASSFSETYEQYF
TRBD2,TRBJ2-1,TRBV4-2,CASNPGAGGVNEQFF
NA,TRBJ2-7,TRBV28,CASSPRLQTTYEQYF
NA,TRBJ2-3,TRBV6-5,CASRRLTDTQYF
NA,TRBJ1-5,TRBV10-3,CAISEKGPLGNQPQHF
TRBD2,TRBJ2-3,TRBV27,CASSPQTPLRTSEGTDTQYF
NA,TRBJ2-5,TRBV2,CAIGGSQETQYF
NA,TRBJ2-3,TRBV6-6,CASGRNQDTQYF
TRBD1,TRBJ1-5,TRBV18,CASSPRQGEQPQHF
NA,TRBJ1-5,TRBV6-6,CASKWMDGRNQPQHF
TRBD1,TRBJ1-1,TRBV10-3,CAITPNFGGQGLITEAFF
TRBD1,TRBJ2-3,TRBV28,CASTIQGARLGDTQYF
NA,TRBJ2-5,TRBV11-1,CASSVSYAETQYF
NA,TRBJ2-1,TRBV9,CASTPGGGGGEQFF
NA,TRBJ2-1,TRBV9,CASSVGAYNEQFF
NA,TRBJ2-3,TRBV27,CASSIQAPSTDTQYF
NA,TRBJ1-2,TRBV6-2/TRBV6-3,CASSTWTEDNYGYTF
TRBD1,TRBJ1-1,TRBV6-5,CASSYSRQGAEAFF
NA,TRBJ1-5,TRBV4-1,CASSQAQVDQPQHF
NA,TRBJ2-3,TRBV9,CASSISTDTQYF
TRBD1,TRBJ1-4,TRBV3-1/TRBV3-2,CASSRLQTGANEKLFF
NA,TRBJ2-1,TRBV7-9,CATRSQRTEQFF
TRBD2,TRBJ2-2,TRBV19,CASSREIAGDITGELFF
NA,TRBJ1-1,TRBV19,CASSWRGRNTEAFF
NA,TRBJ1-4,TRBV5-4,CASSIAGVREKLFF
NA,TRBJ2-3,TRBV28,CASNTPITDTQYF
NA,TRBJ2-7,TRBV29-1,CSAEGGDGGSYEQYF
NA,TRBJ1-4,TRBV6-5,CASSSDGGINEKLFF
NA,TRBJ1-5,TRBV6-6,CASRPGIVNSNQPQHF
NA,TRBJ2-3,TRBV28,CASSLRQSTDTQYF
NA,TRBJ1-1,TRBV7-3,CASSLGRGPTEAFF
NA,TRBJ2-7,TRBV12-3/TRBV12-4,CASMVAGVYEQYF
NA,TRBJ1-1,TRBV27,CASTPMGGANTEAFF
NA,TRBJ2-3,TRBV5-6,CASSLESRRGGTDTQYF
NA,TRBJ2-1,TRBV27,CASSFNGQYNEQFF
TRBD1,TRBJ1-1,TRBV10-3,CASGDRGGVTEAFF
TRBD2,TRBJ2-2,TRBV5-4,CASSSGLEREELFF
TRBD1,TRBJ1-3,TRBV9,CASSVGQLGNTIYF
NA,TRBJ2-3,TRBV27,CASGGEADTQYF
NA,TRBJ2-2,TRBV5-1,CASSLEASLNTGELFF
NA,TRBJ2-7,TRBV11-3,CASSLDPKYF
TRBD2,TRBJ2-3,TRBV6-5,CASSTLAGPTDTQYF
TRBD2,TRBJ2-5,TRBV5-1,CASSLAGGSGQTQYF
NA,TRBJ2-6,TRBV27,CASSLTGDSGANVLTF
NA,TRBJ1-2,TRBV12-3/TRBV12-4,CASTMGATYGYTF
TRBD1,TRBJ1-1,TRBV14,CASSQRTGRHTEAFF
NA,TRBJ1-6,TRBV18,CASSLGADSPLHF
NA,TRBJ2-2,TRBV7-9,CASSFGPNTGELFF
NA,TRBJ1-1,TRBV28,CASRTLQGNTEAFF
NA,TRBJ2-5,TRBV24-1,CATSLKETQYF
TRBD1,TRBJ1-1,TRBV30,CAWTPTGRGTEAFF
NA,TRBJ2-1,TRBV19,CATRGKNNEQFF
NA,TRBJ1-1,TRBV9,CASSLRPRDEAFF
NA,TRBJ2-1,TRBV29-1,CSGWYGGMQFF
TRBD2,TRBJ2-7,TRBV28,CASSLHSGGVITYEQYF
TRBD1,TRBJ1-5,TRBV19,CASSTRDRGGNQPQHF
NA,TRBJ1-5,TRBV7-2,CASSLVGTSNQPQHF
NA,TRBJ2-1,TRBV7-9,CASSPQTNFNEQFF